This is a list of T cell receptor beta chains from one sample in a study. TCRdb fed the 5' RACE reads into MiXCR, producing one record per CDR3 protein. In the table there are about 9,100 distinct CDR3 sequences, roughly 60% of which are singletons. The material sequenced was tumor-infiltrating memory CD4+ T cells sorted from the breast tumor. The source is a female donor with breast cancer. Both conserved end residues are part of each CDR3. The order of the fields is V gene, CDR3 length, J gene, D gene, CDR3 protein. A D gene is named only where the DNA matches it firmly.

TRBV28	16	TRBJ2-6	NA	CASSLRTLSGANVLTF
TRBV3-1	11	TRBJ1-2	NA	CASSQVTGYTF
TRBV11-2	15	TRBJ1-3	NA	CASSLDTGSGNTIYF
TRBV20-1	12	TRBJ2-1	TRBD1	CSGTGAVNEQFF
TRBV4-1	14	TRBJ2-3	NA	CASSQAPVGDTQYF
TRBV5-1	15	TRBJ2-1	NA	CASSSELSSYNEQFF
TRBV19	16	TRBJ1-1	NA	CASSIPAGAGGTEAFF
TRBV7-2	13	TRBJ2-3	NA	CASSLDRENTQYF
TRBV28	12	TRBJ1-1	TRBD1	CATDRGTTEAFF
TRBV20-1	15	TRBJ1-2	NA	CSAIDLTGRPDGYTF
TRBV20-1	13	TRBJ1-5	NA	CSARFPGLQPQHF
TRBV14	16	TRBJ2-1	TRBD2	CASSHAAGESSDEQFF
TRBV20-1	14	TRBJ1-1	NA	CSAPGRVLNTEAFF
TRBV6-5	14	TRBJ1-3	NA	CASSRGIGRNTIYF
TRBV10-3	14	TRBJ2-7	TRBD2	CAISDSSGDYEQYF
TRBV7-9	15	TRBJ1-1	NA	CASSLLGVMNTEAFF
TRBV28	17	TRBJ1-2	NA	CASSWAGTVRANYGYTF
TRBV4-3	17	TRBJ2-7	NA	CASSQGPLGPHSYEQYF
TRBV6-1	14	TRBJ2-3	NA	CASRASVGTDTQYF
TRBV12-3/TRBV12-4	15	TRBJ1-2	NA	CASSPGDRPPIGYTF
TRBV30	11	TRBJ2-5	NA	CAWSYLGHEYF
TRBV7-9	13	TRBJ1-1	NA	CASSEAAGTEAFF
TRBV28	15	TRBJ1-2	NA	CATLGHEAANYGYTF
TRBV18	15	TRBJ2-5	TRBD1	CASSPDAQGAKTQYF
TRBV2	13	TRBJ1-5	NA	CASSDRYNQPQHF
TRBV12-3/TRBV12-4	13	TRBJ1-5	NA	CASSFRRQASQHF
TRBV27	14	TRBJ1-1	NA	CASSFSGTNTEAFF
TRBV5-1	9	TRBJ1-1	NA	CASRCRAFF
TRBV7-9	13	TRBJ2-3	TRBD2	CASSRGSSDTQYF
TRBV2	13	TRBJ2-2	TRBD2	CASTLAGSGELFF
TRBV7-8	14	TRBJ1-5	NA	CASSLRTKGKPQHF
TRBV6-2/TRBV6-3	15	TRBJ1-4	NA	CASNAQTATNEKLFF
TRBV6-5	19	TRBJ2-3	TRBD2	CASRTSSGRAVSYTDTQYF
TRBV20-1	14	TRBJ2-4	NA	CSALYPLASDIQYF
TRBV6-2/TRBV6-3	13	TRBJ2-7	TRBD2	CASTREATYEQYF
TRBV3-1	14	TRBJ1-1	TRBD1	CASSSWDRNTEAFF
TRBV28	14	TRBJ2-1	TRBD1	CASSKDREDNEQFF
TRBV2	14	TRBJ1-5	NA	CASSRGGGNQPQHF
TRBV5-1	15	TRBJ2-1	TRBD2	CASMTGLATYNEQFF
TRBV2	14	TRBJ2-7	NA	CASSVQGKAYEQYF
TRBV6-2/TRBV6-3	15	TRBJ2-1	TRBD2	CASRVVWREGFEQFF
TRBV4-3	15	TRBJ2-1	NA	CASSQQGNLGNEQFF
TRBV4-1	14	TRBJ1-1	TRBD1	CAGSQGTGGTEAFF
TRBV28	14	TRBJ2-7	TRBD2	CASSRTSGSYEQYF
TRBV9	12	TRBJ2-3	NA	CASSVPPDTQYF
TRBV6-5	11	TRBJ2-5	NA	CASRIQETQYF